This T cell receptor beta chain was sequenced for a study of shared clonotypes between healthy human individuals. Study at large: A donor's plate count was three for CD4 naive and three for CD4 memory; CD8 naive had two and CD8 memory one.

Libraries were prepared by immunoSEQ multiplex PCR; TCRdb keeps only in-frame clonotypes and omits some of them. The data contain 2 million to 2.5 million clones, approximately 95% of them seen just once; the ten biggest clones take up 0.13%. The specimen sequenced was naive CD4+ T cells sorted from blood. Regarding subset: CD45RA+ positively selected. The source of this sequence is a man younger than 35 in good health.

CDR3 loop: CASSTDSGRALDTQYF. The DNA for the CDR3 is TGTGCCAGCAGCACCGATAGCGGGAGGGCCCTGGATACGCAGTATTTT. This chain connects TRBV7-2 to TRBJ2-3, with 11 bases fitting TRBD2. With 5 bases clipped from V and 6 bases from J, the junction kept 10 bases outside the gene matches. Germline CDR1 and CDR2: SGHTA and FQGNSA. This CDR3 spans 16 amino acids.